A few counts support the clone carrying this TCR beta chain. What it binds is unknown. The V end was cut by 4 bases, the J end by 6 bases, with 15 bases between. The CDR3 spans 13 residues. Germline CDR1 is SQVTM and CDR2 is ANQGSEA. This sample is drawn from a study of a mutant IDH1 vaccine in newly diagnosed glioma. On the study more broadly: Every participant had undergone radiotherapy, temozolomide, or both before, and most underwent both. Study-level findings and limits: Pseudoprogression seemed unrelated to changes in top peripheral T cell clonotypes. The study observed vaccine-induced immune responses in more than 80% of patients.

This table comes from immunoSEQ multiplex PCR, and its TCRdb copy is limited to in-frame clones, with some not included. Altogether 70,000 to 95,000 clones are present, roughly 82% being singletons, with the ten largest covering around 5.2%. Indicated time point: baseline, week 1 (first vaccination visit). As for treatment: pre-vaccination baseline after standard-of-care therapy. Donors' newly diagnosed IDH1-mutant WHO grade 3 or 4 astrocytomas lacked nuclear ATRX. The TCR comes from a man aged 35 to 55 with glioma. Some clones in this sample may be carry-over from other donors' samples. The specimen comprised PBMCs, sampled from a glioma patient treated with radiotherapy, temozolomide or both. The chain links TRBV29-1 to TRBJ1-2; no definite D call. CDR3 protein: CSVAPAGSDGYTF. CDR3 nucleotide sequence: TGCAGCGTTGCCCCAGCAGGTTCGGATGGCTACACCTTC.